This T cell receptor (beta chain) was documented in a study of blood T cell repertoires in COVID-19. About the research overall: Sites in the United States, Italy and Spain provided acute and convalescent COVID-19 samples. The cDNA or gDNA used as material had been derived from T cells, B-cell-depleted T cells, or PBMCs.

Study processing details: Reference gene primer amplification gave nucleated cell count estimates. Produced via immunoSEQ multiplex PCR; TCRdb's table is partial and in-frame only. V and J calls and clone size follow that table, whereas D and trimming were derived from the DNA. The sample includes more than 150,000 clones, 70% to 90% of them seen just once. The sequence derives from a woman in her seventies with acute or convalescent COVID-19. Sequenced sample: peripheral blood.

CDR3 coding DNA: TGTGCCAGCAGGCAGGGGGCAAGCTATGGCTACACCTTC. Translation: CASRQGASYGYTF. The chain carries TRBV6-5 and TRBJ1-2, with TRBD1 matching 8 bases. CDR1 is MNHEY and CDR2 is SVGAGI in the germline V gene. The length of the CDR3 is 13 residues. The V and J ends lost 6 bases and 4 bases, in that order; junction bases with no gene match: 4.